Sequencing of this T cell receptor (beta chain) was carried out in a study of regulatory T cells in long-lasting Graves disease. Study results and limitations: Repertoires from persistent disease leaned toward TRBV28, TRBJ1-2 and TRBJ2-5. TCR diversity was lower in persistent Graves' patients than in newly diagnosed ones.

Arm-PCR with iRepertoire HTBI primers amplified the CDR3 regions for these TCR beta libraries. TCRdb re-analysed the multiplex PCR reads in MiXCR, keeping a single row per CDR3 protein. The sample consists of 530,000 or so distinct CDR3 sequences, around an eighth of them appearing once. As for this clonotype: The antigen remains unidentified.

Time point described: newly diagnosed GD, antithyroid drugs for less than 3 months. Generation of the TCR library employed RNA extracted from PBMCs. The CDR3 extends over 15 amino acids. V was pared by 6 bases and J by 15 bases, with 18 bases of the junction left unmatched. Germline V gene lookup returns CDR1 MNHNS and CDR2 SASEGT. The data were also submitted as part of a second study, on T cells in Graves' hyperthyroidism and ophthalmopathy. That paper notes: Each diagnosis drew on symptoms, thyroxine, TRAb, thyroid ultrasound and orbital computed tomography findings. First-round RT-PCR of the TCR CDR3 relied on the HTBI primer set.

The receptor was derived from a man between 25 and 39 years old with Graves disease. The specimen comprised peripheral blood mononuclear cells (PBMCs), sampled at new diagnosis, from a patient treated with antithyroid drugs. This chain connects TRBV6-1 to TRBJ2-1, with TRBD2 matching 9 bases. Here the CDR3 reads CASRKPGTSGGRGFF. CDR3 in DNA: TGTGCCAGCAGAAAACCCGGGACCTCAGGCGGGAGGGGGTTCTTC.